Each of the 19 T cell receptor beta chains below was sequenced from the same sample in a study of shared clonotypes between healthy human individuals. Selected positively for CCR7 and CD45RO-negative, naive CD8 cells excluded terminally differentiated effector memory CD45RA+ cells. Generated by immunoSEQ multiplex PCR, the TCRdb table keeps only in-frame clones and is missing some. The table shows 660,000 or so clones, with 96% occurring only once. Sequenced sample: naive CD8+ T cells sorted from blood. The receptors were sampled from a woman aged 25-40 years in good health.

This sequence joins TRBV18 and TRBJ2-7; 9 positions match TRBD2. Germline loops: CDR1 KGHSH, CDR2 LQKENI. With V trimmed by 3 bases and J by 0 bases, 6 bases remained unmatched. The CDR3 consists of 16 residues. The CDR3 protein is CASSPLRGRGSYEQYF. CDR3 DNA sequence: TGTGCCAGCTCACCTCTGCGCGGGAGGGGCTCCTACGAGCAGTACTTC.

The rearrangement links TRBV28 to TRBJ2-5; TRBD2 matches at 8 bases. The V gene's germline CDR1 is MDHEN and CDR2 SYDVKM. The CDR3 sequence is 16 residues long. Germline trimming cut 2 bases from V and 2 bases from J; bases unmatched to any gene: 7. The CDR3 region has the DNA TGTGCCAGCAGTTTACAAGCGGGAGAGATACAAGAGACCCAGTACTTC. Translating it yields CASSLQAGEIQETQYF.

The V gene is TRBV9, the J gene TRBJ2-2; TRBD2 agrees at 9 bases. This CDR3 contains 17 residues. The V and J ends lost 2 bases and 0 bases, in that order; junction bases with no gene match: 5. Germline CDR1 and CDR2: SGDLS and YYNGEE. CDR3 sequence: CASSVSGRLPNTGELFF. Written as DNA, the CDR3 is TGTGCCAGCAGCGTTAGCGGGAGACTTCCGAACACCGGGGAGCTGTTTTTT. Full variable domain (missing parts from reference TRBV9 and TRBJ2-2): DSGVTQTPKHLITATGQRVTLRCSPRSGDLSVYWYQQSLDQGLQFLIQYYNGEERAKGNILERFSAQQFPDLHSELNLSSLELGDSALYFCASSVSGRLPNTGELFFGEGSRLTVL.

The gene calls are TRBV2 and TRBJ2-5; TRBD2 agrees at 8 bases. The germline V gene has CDR1 SNHLY and CDR2 FYNNEI. V shed 4 bases and J 4 bases; nucleotides not matched to a gene: 11. CDR3 length equals 16 residues. CDR3 in DNA: TGTGCCAGCAGTGCAAGAGGACTAGCTCTTATAGAGACCCAGTACTTC. Translating it yields CASSARGLALIETQYF. The whole variable domain, filled in from reference TRBV2 and TRBJ2-5, reads EPEVTQTPSHQVTQMGQEVILRCVPISNHLYFYWYRQILGQKVEFLVSFYNNEISEKSEIFDDQFSVERPDGSNFTLKIRSTKLEDSAMYFCASSARGLALIETQYFGPGTRLLVL.

The chain joins TRBV2 to TRBJ2-2; D gene uncertain. The CDR3 length is 12 residues. The germline V gene encodes CDR1 SNHLY and CDR2 FYNNEI. V lost 8 bases and J 7 bases, leaving 11 bases between the germline ends. The DNA for the CDR3 is TGTGCCAGCGGCTCGTGGGTCGGGGAGCTGTTTTTT. As protein: CASGSWVGELFF.

This sequence joins TRBV11-2 and TRBJ2-7, with D possibly called TRBD1 or TRBD2 (5 bases each). This CDR3 region has 14 residues. From germline, CDR1 is SGHAT and CDR2 FQNNGV. The germline V and J ends were trimmed by 4 bases and 4 bases, with 14 bases remaining between them. In DNA, the CDR3 is TGTGCCAGCAGCTCCTCCGGGACCCTATACGAGCAGTACTTC. Translation: CASSSSGTLYEQYF.

The gene calls are TRBV7-9 and TRBJ2-5, with 11 bases identical to TRBD1. V lost 5 bases and J lost 5; bases outside the gene matches: 10. Looked up from germline, CDR1 is SEHNR and CDR2 is FQNEAQ (reference sequence). The CDR3 loop spans 16 amino acids. CDR3 sequence: CASSRYGQGARETQYF. CDR3 sequence (DNA): TGTGCCAGCAGCCGTTACGGACAGGGGGCTAGGGAGACCCAGTACTTC.

This chain uses TRBV23-1 with TRBJ2-7; TRBD1 aligns across 9 bases. TRBV23-1 is an ORF; its function is uncertain. Trimming took 6 bases from V and 9 from J; bases not matched to a gene: 6. The CDR3 has 12 amino acids. CDR3 in amino acids: CASRGQGTGQYF. For the CDR3, the DNA is TGCGCCAGCAGGGGACAGGGAACGGGGCAGTACTTC.

In DNA form, the CDR3 reads TGTGCCAGCAGCCAGGGCAAGGGACTAGGGTTCACCGGGGAGCTGTTTTTT. Translating it yields CASSQGKGLGFTGELFF. V gene TRBV7-2 combines with J gene TRBJ2-2, with 8 bases identical to TRBD2. CDR3 length: 17 residues. V dropped 5 bases and J dropped 4; count of bases not matched to a gene: 12. CDR1 is SGHTA, CDR2 FQGNSA, per germline.

The V call is TRBV28, the J call TRBJ2-7; D possibly corresponds to TRBD1 (6 bases). Germline V gene data show CDR1 as MDHEN and CDR2 as SYDVKM. The length of the CDR3 is 14 residues. The germline V and J ends were trimmed by 3 bases and 4 bases, with 13 bases remaining between them. The CDR3 nucleotides are TGTGCCAGCAGTTTTTTGACAGGAGAGTACGAGCAGTACTTC. This gives the protein CASSFLTGEYEQYF.

The chain recombines TRBV2 with TRBJ2-7; no reliable D call. This CDR3 has 12 amino acids. V was pared by 9 bases and J by 4 bases, with 13 bases between. CDR1 is SNHLY, CDR2 FYNNEI, per germline. CDR3 DNA: TGTGCCAGATTGGACGGAAAATACGAGCAGTACTTC. Amino acid sequence: CARLDGKYEQYF.

The chain is built from TRBV4-2 and TRBJ2-7; perhaps TRBD1 as D (5 bases). The CDR3 totals 19 residues. Germline loops: CDR1 LGHNA, CDR2 YNFKEQ. Trimming removed 0 bases at V and 0 bases at J, with 21 bases between. CDR3 sequence: CASSQDLNIGETPSYEQYF. Here the CDR3 DNA reads TGTGCCAGCAGCCAAGATTTAAATATAGGGGAAACACCCTCCTACGAGCAGTACTTC.

The table lists this clone with a count of one. The chain carries TRBV5-3 and TRBJ2-5; D is possibly TRBD1 or TRBD2 (6 bases each). TRBV5-3 is an open reading frame, and its role is uncertain. V lost 4 bases and J 2 bases, leaving 21 bases between the germline ends. This CDR3 comprises 17 residues. CDR3: CARSPPLAGDFQETQYF. The CDR3 coding sequence is TGTGCCAGAAGCCCACCATTGGCAGGGGACTTTCAAGAGACCCAGTACTTC.

This clone was found a few times. The chain joins TRBV15 to TRBJ2-3; possibly TRBD2 for D (5 bases). This CDR3 region has 15 residues. V shed 5 bases and J shed 0 bases, with 12 bases lying between them. Germline V gives CDR1 LNHNV, CDR2 YYDKDF (reference sequence). The CDR3 spells CATSSHGESTDTQYF. The CDR3, as DNA: TGTGCCACCAGCTCACACGGGGAAAGCACAGATACGCAGTATTTT.

This chain connects TRBV19 to TRBJ1-5, with D unresolved. With 5 bases removed from V and 0 bases from J, the gap between germline ends came to 11 bases. The CDR3 has 15 residues. Germline CDR1 LNHDA, CDR2 SQIVND (reference sequence). DNA for the CDR3: TGTGCCAGTAGTTGGGCAGTACTTAGCAATCAGCCCCAGCATTTT. Its protein product is CASSWAVLSNQPQHF.

The chain is built from TRBV5-4 and TRBJ1-4, with D hard to call. This CDR3 region has 13 residues. Germline CDR1 reads SGHNT; CDR2 reads YYREEE (reference sequence). The V gene lost 5 bases and the J gene lost 7 bases, with 12 bases spanning the gap. The CDR3 is CASSTEASEKLFF. CDR3 in DNA: TGTGCCAGCAGTACCGAAGCGAGTGAAAAACTGTTTTTT. Looking up the rest from reference TRBV5-4 and TRBJ1-4 gives the full variable domain: ETGVTQSPTHLIKTRGQQVTLRCSSQSGHNTVSWYQQALGQGPQFIFQYYREEENGRGNFPPRFSGLQFPNYSSELNVNALELDDSALYLCASSTEASEKLFFGSGTQLSVL.

The chain employs TRBV10-1 and TRBJ2-2; D gene ambiguous. The CDR3 spans 15 residues. The ends were cut back, 2 bases at V and 0 bases at J, with 7 bases in the middle. Germline V lookup: CDR1 WNHNN, CDR2 SYGVQD (reference sequence). This CDR3 reads CASSERLANTGELFF. DNA for the CDR3: TGCGCCAGCAGTGAGAGATTAGCGAACACCGGGGAGCTGTTTTTT.

The chain uses TRBV2 and TRBJ2-5, with 10 bases aligning to TRBD2. V shed 5 bases and J 0 bases; nucleotides not matched to a gene: 6. CDR3 length: 16 residues. Germline assignment: CDR1 SNHLY and CDR2 FYNNEI. The CDR3 DNA is TGTGCCAGCAGTCGGACTAGCGGATGGTACCAAGAGACCCAGTACTTC. Its protein is CASSRTSGWYQETQYF.

This clone came up once. J is TRBJ2-3 and V is TRBV6-5, with no clear D. The CDR3 runs 14 residues. Trimming took 0 bases from V and 2 from J, leaving 6 bases between them. The germline CDR1 and CDR2 sequences are MNHEY and SVGAGI. CDR3 residues: CASSYSGFTDTQYF. DNA of the CDR3: TGTGCCAGCAGTTACTCCGGGTTCACAGATACGCAGTATTTT.